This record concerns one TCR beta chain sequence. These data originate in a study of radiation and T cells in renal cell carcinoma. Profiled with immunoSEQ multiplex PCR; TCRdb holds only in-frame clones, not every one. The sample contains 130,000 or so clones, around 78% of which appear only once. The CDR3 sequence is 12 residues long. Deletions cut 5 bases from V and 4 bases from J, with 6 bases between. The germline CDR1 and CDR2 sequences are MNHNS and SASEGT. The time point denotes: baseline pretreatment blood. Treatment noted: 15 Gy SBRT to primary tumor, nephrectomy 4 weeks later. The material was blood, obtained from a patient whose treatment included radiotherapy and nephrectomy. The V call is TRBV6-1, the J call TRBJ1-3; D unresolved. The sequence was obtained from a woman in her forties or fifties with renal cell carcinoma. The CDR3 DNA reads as TGTGCCAGCAGTTATAACGGAAACACCATATATTTT. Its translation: CASSYNGNTIYF.